This T cell receptor (beta chain) was sequenced for a study of cytomegalovirus exposure and HLA in healthy donors. Study background: The approximately 110 validation repertoires, a later analysis reported, used the same platform as the approximately 730 repertoires from the first cohort.

Points on this clone: Its antigen is not identified.

The protocol was immunoSEQ multiplex PCR, while the TCRdb copy is restricted to in-frame clones and leaves out a portion. Counted here are some 79,000 clones, around 94% occurring once; the ten biggest clones make up roughly 3.2%. General observations from the study: The study put 150 to 200 TCR beta chains on its list as cytomegalovirus-associated.

This receptor was identified in a woman between 18 and 30 years old in good health and CMV-seropositive. What was sequenced was PBMCs.

DNA for the CDR3: TGTGCCAGCAGTGAACAAAATCGGGGAAATACTGAAGCTTTCTTT. Protein: CASSEQNRGNTEAFF. V and J are TRBV6-1 and TRBJ1-1; D remains ambiguous. The CDR3 length is 15 residues. V dropped 2 bases and J dropped 5 bases, with 15 bases sitting between them. CDR1 is MNHNS, CDR2 SASEGT, per germline.